These T cell receptor beta chains were read from a single sample in a study of shared clonotypes between healthy human individuals. Produced via immunoSEQ multiplex PCR; TCRdb's table is partial and in-frame only. Among about 960,000 clones listed, over 60% were seen once. Sequencing was carried out using memory CD4+ T cells sorted from blood. The receptor source for this set is a man between 18 and 35 years old in good health. CDR3s include the opening cysteine and the closing phenylalanine or tryptophan. A D gene is named only where the DNA matches it firmly. Clone size appears in some rows only: once, few, many, or a class for an expanded clone.

J: TRBJ1-2
V: TRBV11-2
D: TRBD1
size: NA
DNA: TGTGCCAGCAGCTACGACAGGGGGCTTGATGGCTACACCTTC
CDR3: CASSYDRGLDGYTF

J: TRBJ1-6
V: TRBV19
D: TRBD1
size: NA
DNA: TGTGCCAGTAGTTCCGGGACAGAATATTCACCCCTCCACTTT
CDR3: CASSSGTEYSPLHF

J: TRBJ1-2
V: TRBV5-1
D: NA
size: NA
DNA: TGCGCCAGCAGCCCAGCGAATACCTATGGCTACACCTTC
CDR3: CASSPANTYGYTF

J: TRBJ2-3
V: TRBV9
D: NA
size: NA
DNA: TGTGCCAGCAGCGCGAAAAATTTTGAGGATACGCAGTATTTT
CDR3: CASSAKNFEDTQYF

J: TRBJ1-2
V: TRBV19
D: TRBD1
size: NA
DNA: TGTGCCAGTAGTACCTCGACAGGGGGAGAGTATGGCTACACCTTC
CDR3: CASSTSTGGEYGYTF

J: TRBJ2-1
V: TRBV10-2
D: TRBD2
size: once
DNA: TGCGCCAGCAGTGGCGCCCTTCTAGCGGGGGTAGGCGGTGAGCAGTTCTTC
CDR3: CASSGALLAGVGGEQFF

J: TRBJ1-1
V: TRBV6-6
D: NA
size: NA
DNA: TGTGCCAGCAGCCGGACGGAGAACACTGAAGCTTTCTTT
CDR3: CASSRTENTEAFF

J: TRBJ2-1
V: TRBV7-2
D: TRBD2
size: NA
DNA: TGTGCCAGCAGCTCGGACTACGGACTAGCGGGTCGCAATGAGCAGTTCTTC
CDR3: CASSSDYGLAGRNEQFF

J: TRBJ1-2
V: TRBV7-2
D: TRBD1
size: once
DNA: TGTGCCAGCAGCTCAACCGGGACAGATGGCTACACCTTC
CDR3: CASSSTGTDGYTF

J: TRBJ2-3
V: TRBV18
D: TRBD1
size: NA
DNA: TGTGCCAGCTCACCACCTCCGGGACAGGTCACAGATACGCAGTATTTT
CDR3: CASSPPPGQVTDTQYF

J: TRBJ1-2
V: TRBV7-8
D: NA
size: many
DNA: TGTGCCAGCAGCTCAACGAACATATTGAACTATGGCTACACCTTC
CDR3: CASSSTNILNYGYTF

J: TRBJ2-2
V: TRBV7-9
D: NA
size: NA
DNA: TGTGCCAGCAGCACTCAATCCGGCACCGGGGAGCTGTTTTTT
CDR3: CASSTQSGTGELFF

J: TRBJ1-2
V: TRBV6-4
D: NA
size: NA
DNA: TGTGCCAGCAGGGACGGGAACTATGGCTACACCTTC
CDR3: CASRDGNYGYTF

J: TRBJ2-5
V: TRBV25-1
D: NA
size: NA
DNA: TGTGCCAGCAGTGAATGGAACGGTCTGGAGACCCAGTACTTC
CDR3: CASSEWNGLETQYF

J: TRBJ1-2
V: TRBV5-1
D: NA
size: once
DNA: TGCGCCAGCAGCCAGGACGGGAACTATGGCTACACCTTC
CDR3: CASSQDGNYGYTF

J: TRBJ2-2
V: TRBV2
D: NA
size: NA
DNA: TGTGCCAGCAGAGGTGACTATGGGTCCGGGGAGCTGTTTTTT
CDR3: CASRGDYGSGELFF

J: TRBJ2-7
V: TRBV4-3
D: TRBD2
size: NA
DNA: TGCGCCAGCAGCCAATGGCGGGAGGGCAACGAGCAGTACTTC
CDR3: CASSQWREGNEQYF

J: TRBJ2-7
V: TRBV1
D: NA
size: NA
DNA: TGCACCAGCAGCCAAGACGCGGGTCCGAAAGGGACGGGCTACGAGCAGTACTTC
CDR3: CTSSQDAGPKGTGYEQYF

J: TRBJ2-1
V: TRBV4-2
D: TRBD2
size: NA
DNA: TGTGCCAGCAGCCTTACGGCTGGACTAGCGGGAGAGAAGCAGTTCTTC
CDR3: CASSLTAGLAGEKQFF

J: TRBJ1-1
V: TRBV6-5
D: TRBD1
size: many
DNA: TGTGCCAGCAGCCCTGACAGGGGGGGCATCACTGAAGCTTTCTTT
CDR3: CASSPDRGGITEAFF

J: TRBJ2-3
V: TRBV4-1
D: TRBD2
size: NA
DNA: TGCGCCAGCAGCCAAGATGCCTTAGCGGGGCGGGCGCAGTATTTT
CDR3: CASSQDALAGRAQYF

J: TRBJ2-2
V: TRBV30
D: NA
size: NA
DNA: TGTGCCTGGAGTGGGGGTCGGGGTAGGAATTCGAACACCGGGGAGCTGTTTTTT
CDR3: CAWSGGRGRNSNTGELFF

J: TRBJ2-7
V: TRBV30
D: NA
size: NA
DNA: TGTGCCTGGAGTCTTGACAGGGAGGGCGAGCAGTACTTC
CDR3: CAWSLDREGEQYF

J: TRBJ2-6
V: TRBV5-1
D: NA
size: NA
DNA: TGCGCCAGCACCCCGACAGGCTCCCAGGCCAACGTCCTGACTTTC
CDR3: CASTPTGSQANVLTF

J: TRBJ1-1
V: TRBV6-5
D: NA
size: NA
DNA: TGTGCCAGCAGCAGAATGGGCCAGAACACTGAAGCTTTCTTT
CDR3: CASSRMGQNTEAFF

J: TRBJ1-2
V: TRBV5-4
D: NA
size: NA
DNA: TGTGCCAGCAGCTTGGGGGGGGAAGTAGCCTACACCTTC
CDR3: CASSLGGEVAYTF

J: TRBJ2-5
V: TRBV5-1
D: NA
size: NA
DNA: TGCGCCAGCAGCCCTGTGACGGGGGCTGGGGAGACCCAGTACTTC
CDR3: CASSPVTGAGETQYF

J: TRBJ1-1
V: TRBV7-8
D: NA
size: NA
DNA: TGTGCCAGCAGCTTAGTAGAGGGGGGCACTGAAGCTTTCTTT
CDR3: CASSLVEGGTEAFF

J: TRBJ2-3
V: TRBV18
D: NA
size: NA
DNA: TGTGCCAGCTCACCAGGCACAGATACGCAGTATTTT
CDR3: CASSPGTDTQYF

J: TRBJ2-2
V: TRBV7-9
D: NA
size: NA
DNA: TGTGCCAGCAGCTTAGCGGGAGGATCCGGGGAGCTGTTTTTT
CDR3: CASSLAGGSGELFF

J: TRBJ2-5
V: TRBV7-9
D: TRBD2
size: NA
DNA: TGTGCCAGTGAACCAAAAAGCGGGAGAGAGACCCAGTACTTC
CDR3: CASEPKSGRETQYF

J: TRBJ1-3
V: TRBV11-2
D: NA
size: NA
DNA: TGTGCCAGCAGCTTCAGGACACCCTCTGGAAACACCATATATTTT
CDR3: CASSFRTPSGNTIYF

J: TRBJ2-3
V: TRBV18
D: TRBD1
size: NA
DNA: TGTGCCAGCTCACCCCAGCAGGGGGCCACAGATACGCAGTATTTT
CDR3: CASSPQQGATDTQYF

J: TRBJ2-7
V: TRBV4-1
D: NA
size: few
DNA: TGCGCCAGCAGCCAAGATGGAGGGGGCCGGGTGGGGCAGTACTTC
CDR3: CASSQDGGGRVGQYF